These 22 T cell receptor beta chains share one sample of origin, sequenced in a study of T-cell memory formation after mild COVID-19. TCRdb recomputed calls from the 5' RACE reads with MiXCR, one row per CDR3 protein. The sample has approximately 430,000 distinct CDR3 sequences, about 22% seen once. The sample comprised PBMCs or a T cell subset sorted from them (not recorded which). These receptors were taken from an adult woman who had mild COVID-19 (a few samples of this study predate the infection). Cell type and time point are not known.

V is TRBV2 and J is TRBJ2-7, with D possibly TRBD1 on 5 matching bases. This CDR3 region has 14 residues. V gave up 6 bases and J gave up 0 bases, with 12 bases separating them. Germline lookup yields CDR1 SNHLY and CDR2 FYNNEI. The CDR3 spells CASRVRVYSYEQYF. The CDR3 coding sequence is TGTGCCAGCAGAGTCAGGGTTTACTCCTACGAGCAGTACTTC.

The chain carries TRBV20-1 and TRBJ2-1; D unresolved. The CDR3 consists of 14 residues. Germline CDR1 reads DFQATT; CDR2 reads SNEGSKA (reference sequence). V shed 4 bases and J shed 4 bases, with 14 bases lying between them. CDR3: CSANRGEAYNEQFF. CDR3 sequence (DNA): TGCAGTGCTAATCGCGGAGAGGCGTACAATGAGCAGTTCTTC.

The chain has TRBV3-1 and TRBJ2-3; D is possibly TRBD1 (6 bases). With 0 bases removed from V and 2 bases from J, the gap between germline ends came to 15 bases. The V gene's germline CDR1 is LGHDT and CDR2 YNNKEL (reference sequence). This CDR3 spans 17 amino acids. The CDR3 region has the DNA TGTGCCAGCAGCCAAGACCTGGGTGCAGGGGTCACAGATACGCAGTATTTT. Translating it yields CASSQDLGAGVTDTQYF.

The J gene is TRBJ2-3, the V gene TRBV6-6, with unresolved D. Germline CDR1 MNHNY, CDR2 SVGAGI (reference sequence). Trimming removed 2 bases from V and 3 bases from J, with 9 bases in between. This CDR3 spans 14 amino acids. CDR3 amino acids: CASSYPKLTDTQYF. The CDR3 bases are TGTGCCAGCAGTTACCCCAAACTGACAGATACGCAGTATTTT.

This clonotype appeared a few times. The chain employs TRBV9 and TRBJ2-2; 12 nucleotides align to TRBD1. V was pared by 0 bases and J by 2 bases, with 8 bases of the junction left unmatched. This CDR3 has 19 amino acids. In germline, CDR1 is SGDLS, CDR2 YYNGEE. DNA for the CDR3: TGTGCCAGCAGCGTAGACCTGGGACAGGGGGCCTCAAACACCGGGGAGCTGTTTTTT. It specifies CASSVDLGQGASNTGELFF. The full variable domain, in which reference TRBV9 and TRBJ2-2 provide the parts outside the CDR3, is DSGVTQTPKHLITATGQRVTLRCSPRSGDLSVYWYQQSLDQGLQFLIQYYNGEERAKGNILERFSAQQFPDLHSELNLSSLELGDSALYFCASSVDLGQGASNTGELFFGEGSRLTVL.

This clonotype came up a few times. The J gene is TRBJ2-1, the V gene TRBV5-1; D gene uncertain. The V gene lost 4 bases and the J gene lost 1 base, with 9 bases spanning the gap. CDR3 length: 14 amino acids. Germline assignment: CDR1 SGHRS and CDR2 YFSETQ. The CDR3 nucleotides are TGCGCCAGCAGCACGACCCAGTCCTACAATGAGCAGTTCTTC. It codes for CASSTTQSYNEQFF.

At least ten counts were recorded for this clonotype. This rearrangement joins TRBV12-3 or TRBV12-4 to TRBJ2-5; 9 nucleotides line up with TRBD2. The CDR3 length is 13 residues. Unmatched junction bases numbered 2, after V lost 4 bases and J lost 5 bases. The DNA for the CDR3 is TGTGCCAGCAGTTCAAGCGGGGGGGAGACCCAGTACTTC. Encoded protein: CASSSSGGETQYF.

Only a few counts were recorded for this clonotype. This chain connects TRBV5-1 to TRBJ2-7, with D perhaps TRBD2 (6 bases). The CDR3 is 15 residues long. CDR1 is SGHRS, CDR2 YFSETQ, per germline. V lost 4 bases, J lost 2 bases, and 16 bases lay in between. The CDR3 DNA reads TGCGCCAGCAGCCGGGGGTCAAGGGCTACCTACGAGCAGTACTTC. Its protein is CASSRGSRATYEQYF.

This clonotype is a singleton in its sample. This sequence joins TRBV3-1 and TRBJ2-2; D not resolved. In germline, CDR1 is LGHDT, CDR2 YNNKEL (reference sequence). The CDR3 is 19 residues long. V was trimmed by 3 bases and J by 4 bases, leaving 24 bases between them. The CDR3 bases are TGTGCCAGCAGCCAGAACCCCCGATCAGGTGTGGGTCGCACCGGGGAGCTGTTTTTT. Its translation: CASSQNPRSGVGRTGELFF.

The table lists this clonotype with a few counts. This chain uses TRBV20-1 with TRBJ2-5; no clear D gene. The CDR3 has 12 amino acids. Trimming stripped 0 bases from V and 1 base from J, with 3 bases between. Per the germline V gene, CDR1 is DFQATT and CDR2 is SNEGSKA (reference sequence). CDR3 loop: CSAREAQETQYF. CDR3 coding DNA: TGCAGTGCTAGAGAAGCCCAAGAGACCCAGTACTTC.

The rearrangement joins TRBV21-1 to TRBJ2-7; the D segment call TRBD1 is taken from the table without a DNA check. TRBV21-1 corresponds to a pseudogene. The CDR3 is 15 amino acids. CDR3 loop: CASSLNFCRDYEQYF. The CDR3 DNA sequence: TGTGCCAGCAGCCTCAACTTTTGTCGGGACTACGAGCAGTACTTC.

The rearrangement joins TRBV9 to TRBJ1-2; D is ambiguous. Germline V gene sequence: CDR1 SGDLS, CDR2 YYNGEE. The CDR3 sequence is 16 residues long. Trimming took off 0 bases at V and 4 bases at J, with 16 bases between the two ends. In DNA form, the CDR3 reads TGTGCCAGCAGCGTAGGGGGTGCTCAGATGGGCTATGGCTACACCTTC. Protein sequence: CASSVGGAQMGYGYTF.

In this sample, this clonotype turned up a few times. This chain links TRBV20-1 with TRBJ2-1, with 8 bases fitting TRBD1. V shed 0 bases, J shed 6 bases, and the junction held 10 bases outside the gene matches. Germline CDR1 DFQATT, CDR2 SNEGSKA (reference sequence). The CDR3 is 16 residues long. CDR3 in amino acids: CSARDRGRGLGNEQFF. Here the CDR3 DNA reads TGCAGTGCTAGAGATCGGGGCAGGGGGCTAGGCAATGAGCAGTTCTTC.

This clonotype was picked up many times. This sequence joins TRBV12-3 or TRBV12-4 and TRBJ2-7; D remains ambiguous. The CDR3 has 13 amino acids. The germline V and J ends were trimmed by 3 bases and 1 base, with 7 bases remaining between them. The CDR3 protein is CASSLAESYEQYF. Here the CDR3 DNA reads TGTGCCAGCAGTTTGGCAGAGTCCTACGAGCAGTACTTC.

This clonotype was recorded many times. J is TRBJ2-1 and V is TRBV11-2, with TRBD2 as a possible D gene (5 bases). The germline gives CDR1 SGHAT, CDR2 FQNNGV. The CDR3 spans 15 residues. Trimming took off 0 bases at V and 9 bases at J, with 15 bases between the two ends. The CDR3 coding sequence is TGTGCCAGCAGCTTAGATATCGGCCGTCGGGGTGAGCAGTTCTTC. Protein sequence: CASSLDIGRRGEQFF.

This clonotype was seen many times. The V call is TRBV7-8, the J call TRBJ1-5, with a tentative D call TRBD1 (5 bases). The ends were cut back, 8 bases at V and 4 bases at J, with 12 bases in the middle. Germline lookup yields CDR1 SGHVS and CDR2 FQNEAQ. The CDR3 sequence is 13 residues long. CDR3 nucleotides: TGTGCCAGCTCACCGAGGGGTAATCAGCCCCAGCATTTT. This codes for CASSPRGNQPQHF.

This chain connects TRBV12-3 or TRBV12-4 to TRBJ1-2; D gene uncertain. V lost 6 bases and J lost 8, with 22 bases in between. This CDR3 is 15 amino acids long. CDR3 amino acids: CASSPPAISVGGYTF. In DNA, the CDR3 is TGTGCCAGCAGCCCCCCCGCGATTTCTGTGGGAGGCTACACCTTC.

This clonotype was found a few times. The rearrangement links TRBV12-3 or TRBV12-4 to TRBJ2-3; 10 nucleotides align to TRBD2. The CDR3 loop spans 16 amino acids. With 5 bases clipped from V and 2 bases from J, the junction kept 7 bases outside the gene matches. The CDR3 DNA follows: TGTGCCAGCAGTCCACGTAGCGGGGGGCACACAGATACGCAGTATTTT. It translates to CASSPRSGGHTDTQYF.

The rearrangement links TRBV19 to TRBJ2-5, with D possibly being TRBD2 (5 bases). This CDR3 spans 13 amino acids. Trimming left V 6 bases short and J 0 bases short, with 8 bases between. CDR1 and CDR2 (germline): LNHDA, SQIVND (reference sequence). The CDR3 is CASSELDQETQYF. CDR3 nucleotide sequence: TGTGCCAGTAGCGAACTAGACCAAGAGACCCAGTACTTC.

This rearrangement joins TRBV5-1 to TRBJ2-7; TRBD2 aligns across 7 bases. The V gene end was trimmed by 0 bases and the J gene end by 0 bases; junction bases not matched to a gene: 3. The germline gives CDR1 SGHRS, CDR2 YFSETQ. The CDR3 has 15 amino acids. The CDR3 coding sequence is TGCGCCAGCAGCTTGGGTAGCGGGTTCTCCTACGAGCAGTACTTC. Translation: CASSLGSGFSYEQYF.

The V and J genes are TRBV6-5 and TRBJ2-3, with TRBD2 identical over 13 bases. CDR3 length equals 17 residues. V gave up 6 bases and J gave up 2 bases; unmatched junction bases: 8. In germline, CDR1 is MNHEY, CDR2 SVGAGI. This CDR3 is CASSVGTSGNPTDTQYF. The DNA of the CDR3 is TGTGCCAGCAGCGTCGGGACTAGCGGGAACCCCACAGATACGCAGTATTTT.

The chain employs TRBV2 and TRBJ2-1; the match to TRBD1 covers 10 bases. This CDR3 has 15 amino acids. Germline CDR1 is SNHLY and CDR2 is FYNNEI. V lost 8 bases to trimming and J lost 6 bases; unmatched junction nucleotides: 10. CDR3 protein: CASLKPGQGFNEQFF. The CDR3 nucleotides read TGTGCCAGCCTGAAACCGGGACAGGGGTTCAATGAGCAGTTCTTC.